The 11 T cell receptor beta chains given below trace back to one sample, sequenced in a study of OX40 agonist ivuxolimab in advanced cancers. Sequencing used immunoSEQ multiplex PCR; TCRdb keeps in-frame clones, though not all of them. The sample lists 40,000 or so clones, around nine tenths occurring once. The material sequenced was CD4+ or CD8+ T cells sorted from blood, taken in a trial of the OX40 agonist ivuxolimab. All receptors derive from an adult with an advanced solid tumor such as melanoma, head and neck, liver or kidney cancer.

V usage is TRBV11-2 and J usage is TRBJ1-5, with TRBD1 matching 11 bases. J was trimmed by 2 bases and V by 5 bases; bases with no gene match: 2. Per the germline V gene, CDR1 is SGHAT and CDR2 is FQNNGV. The CDR3 totals 15 residues. CDR3 DNA: TGTGCCAGCAGCGAGGACAGGGGGCGCAATCAGCCCCAGCATTTT. Its protein product is CASSEDRGRNQPQHF.

The table lists this clone with a count of one. The chain has TRBV27 and TRBJ1-3; D is possibly TRBD1 (6 bases). Looked up from germline, CDR1 is MNHEY and CDR2 is SMNVEV (reference sequence). V was cut by 5 bases and J by 4 bases, with 18 bases left in between. The CDR3 is 16 amino acids. CDR3 in DNA: TGTGCCAGCAGTCTAGGTCCGGGGACACGCGGAAACACCATATATTTT. This gives the protein CASSLGPGTRGNTIYF.

The chain recombines TRBV7-9 with TRBJ2-5, with a weak D call TRBD1 (6 bases). Germline V CDR1 and CDR2: SEHNR, FQNEAQ (reference sequence). CDR3 length equals 13 residues. Trimming removed 5 bases at V and 2 bases at J, with 9 bases between. Written as DNA, the CDR3 is TGTGCCAGCAGCGCCAGGGGACAAGAGACCCAGTACTTC. Translating gives CASSARGQETQYF.

V gene TRBV2 combines with J gene TRBJ1-5; D perhaps matches TRBD1 (6 bases). V lost 6 bases and J 4 bases, leaving 10 bases between the germline ends. The CDR3 contains 13 residues. Germline CDR1 SNHLY, CDR2 FYNNEI. The CDR3 reads CASRNTGNQPQHF. The CDR3 DNA reads as TGTGCCAGCAGGAACACAGGGAATCAGCCCCAGCATTTT.

This chain connects TRBV5-1 to TRBJ2-5, with 12 bases that match TRBD1. Germline V gene sequence: CDR1 SGHRS, CDR2 YFSETQ. The length of the CDR3 is 17 residues. The V segment lost 1 base and the J segment 2 bases; nucleotides outside the gene matches: 6. The CDR3 loop is CASSLSRDRGPQETQYF. The CDR3 DNA reads as TGCGCCAGCAGCTTGAGCCGGGACAGGGGGCCACAAGAGACCCAGTACTTC.

V usage is TRBV6-1 and J usage is TRBJ2-7, with D perhaps matching TRBD1 (6 bases). CDR3 length: 14 residues. Germline-derived CDR1 and CDR2 are MNHNS and SASEGT. V was clipped by 9 bases and J by 2 bases, with 17 bases between them. The DNA of the CDR3 is TGTGCCAGTATTGAACAGGGAGCGACCTACGAGCAGTACTTC. Protein sequence: CASIEQGATYEQYF.

The J gene is TRBJ2-7, the V gene TRBV28; tentative D call: TRBD1 (7 bases). The CDR3 is made up of 12 amino acids. V was shortened by 7 bases and J by 7 bases, with 14 bases between the two germline ends. Germline V CDR1 and CDR2: MDHEN, SYDVKM. The CDR3 DNA reads TGTGCCAGCACCCCAGGGGGGCTAGAGCAGTACTTC. It specifies CASTPGGLEQYF.

This clone has just one count. V and J are TRBV30 and TRBJ1-1; 7 bases match TRBD1. Germline assignment: CDR1 GTSNPN and CDR2 SVGIG (reference sequence). CDR3 size: 16 residues. J was trimmed by 2 bases and V by 5 bases; bases with no gene match: 14. The CDR3 loop is CAWEGVRGELNTEAFF. Written as DNA, the CDR3 is TGTGCCTGGGAGGGGGTCAGGGGGGAACTTAACACTGAAGCTTTCTTT.

The rearrangement links TRBV6-5 to TRBJ2-2; D is unresolved. The V gene's germline CDR1 is MNHEY and CDR2 SVGAGI. CDR3 length: 15 residues. V was cut by 6 bases and J by 0 bases, with 11 bases left in between. DNA of the CDR3: TGTGCCAGCAGGACGGCTCTCGCGAACACCGGGGAGCTGTTTTTT. It specifies CASRTALANTGELFF.

This clone is labeled medium-sized. The chain has TRBV4-1 and TRBJ2-1; D uncertain. CDR1 MGHRA and CDR2 YSYEKL come from the germline V gene. The ends were cut back, 1 base at V and 4 bases at J, with 14 bases in the middle. The length of the CDR3 is 16 residues. As DNA, the CDR3 is TGCGCCAGCAGCCAAGGTGAGGCCCTAGGATACAATGAGCAGTTCTTC. Translation: CASSQGEALGYNEQFF.

The chain has TRBV7-2 and TRBJ2-7; TRBD2 aligns across 8 bases. The V segment lost 1 base and the J segment 5 bases; nucleotides outside the gene matches: 10. This CDR3 has 16 amino acids. The germline V gene has CDR1 SGHTA and CDR2 FQGNSA. CDR3 amino acids: CASSLGPGGPFDEQYF. The CDR3 DNA sequence: TGTGCCAGCAGCTTAGGGCCGGGAGGGCCTTTCGACGAGCAGTACTTC.